Below, 9 T cell receptor beta chains from the same sample are listed, as sequenced in a study of tissue T cells after allogeneic stem cell transplantation. Sequencing used immunoSEQ multiplex PCR; TCRdb keeps in-frame clones, though not all of them. The sample includes about 22,000 clones, 72% of them seen just once. The sample comprised spleen. The receptors originated from a female BALB/c mouse in good health. The MHC haplotype of the strain is H2-d.

About this clone: Germline and genes: mouse. The read stops 1 residue short of the end of the CDR3; the missing end is completed from the germline J gene. V and J are TRBV13-1 and TRBJ2-7; D is unclear. The CDR3 has 11 residues. V lost 2 bases, J lost 4 bases, and 4 bases lay in between. The V gene's germline CDR1 is NSHNY and CDR2 SYGAGN. The covered CDR3 bases are TGTGCCAGCAGTGACCATTATGAACAGTAC. The encoded protein is CASSDHYEQY. The full CDR3 protein reads CASSDHYEQYF.

Concerning this clone itself: The gene symbols are mouse symbols. The missing CDR3 end, 1 residue past where the read stops, is filled in from the germline J gene. This chain joins TRBV14 and TRBJ2-5; 7 bases agree with TRBD1. The CDR3 totals 15 residues. The V gene end was trimmed by 1 base and the J gene end by 0 bases; junction bases not matched to a gene: 2. CDR1 is SGHDT and CDR2 is FRDEAV in the germline V gene. The CDR3 DNA, read in part, is TGTGCCAGCAGTTTCACAGGGGCTAACCAAGACACCCAGTAC. As protein: CASSFTGANQDTQY. The CDR3 in full is CASSFTGANQDTQYF.

A remark on this clone: Mouse names are used for the genes. The missing CDR3 end, 1 residue past where the read stops, is filled in from the germline J gene. The chain links TRBV5 to TRBJ2-1, with TRBD1 as a possible D gene (6 bases). The CDR3 has 13 amino acids. Germline V gene lookup returns CDR1 LGHNA and CDR2 YNLKQL (reference sequence). The V end lost 4 bases, the J end lost 5 bases, and 9 bases lay between the germline ends. The CDR3 loop is CASSRRGHAEQFF. CDR3 DNA, as far as it was read: TGTGCCAGCAGCCGCAGGGGACATGCTGAGCAGTTC.

This clone showed up just once. These gene names are mouse names. The sequence runs out 1 residue before the end of the CDR3; the remainder is reconstructed from the germline J gene. The gene calls are TRBV13-3 and TRBJ1-4; 8 bases are a match to TRBD1. Per the germline V gene, CDR1 is NNHDY and CDR2 is SYVADS. The CDR3 has 14 amino acids. V gave up 1 base and J gave up 6 bases; unmatched junction bases: 2. The part of the CDR3 DNA that was read is TGTGCCAGCAGTGATCCCAGGGGGCACGAAAGATTATTT. This encodes CASSDPRGHERLF. The CDR3 reads in full as CASSDPRGHERLFF. Drawing the rest from reference TRBV13-3 and TRBJ1-4, the complete variable domain is EAAVTQSPRSKVAVTGGKVTLSCHQTNNHDYMYWYRQDTGHGLRLIHYSYVADSTEKGDIPDGYKASRPSQENFSLILELASLSQTAVYFCASSDPRGHERLFFGHGTKLSVL.

Concerning this clone: Gene names denote mouse genes. The read is 1 residue too short to cover the CDR3 end, so that end is filled in from the germline J gene. This chain uses TRBV19 with TRBJ2-7; 10 bases line up with TRBD2. J lost 5 bases, V lost 5 bases, and 1 base had no gene match. The CDR3 runs to 12 residues. Germline V gene lookup returns CDR1 FNHDT and CDR2 SITEND (reference sequence). CDR3 DNA, as far as it was read: TGTGCCAGCAGAGGACTGGGGGATGAACAGTAC. This gives the protein CASRGLGDEQY. The full CDR3 sequence reads CASRGLGDEQYF.

As concerns this clone: All gene names here are mouse names. Read coverage stops 1 residue before the CDR3 terminus; the germline J gene supplies the remainder. The chain couples TRBV31 to TRBJ1-1; D remains unclear. V lost 0 bases to trimming and J lost 0 bases, with 8 bases between them. Germline lookup yields CDR1 GKSSPN and CDR2 SITVG. The CDR3 loop spans 14 amino acids. CDR3 DNA, as far as it was read: TGTGCCTGGAGTCTAGAGACATCAAACACAGAAGTCTTC. Translation: CAWSLETSNTEVF. The full-length CDR3 reads as CAWSLETSNTEVFF.

Comment on this clone: Gene names refer to mouse genes. The read ends 1 residue shy of where the CDR3 ends; the end is completed using the germline J gene. The chain carries TRBV5 and TRBJ2-7, with 8 bases fitting TRBD2. This CDR3 is built from 14 residues. The V and J ends lost 4 bases and 0 bases, in that order; junction bases with no gene match: 2. Germline V gene lookup returns CDR1 LGHNA and CDR2 YNLKQL (reference sequence). The covered CDR3 bases are TGTGCCAGCAGCCCGGACTGGGACTCCTATGAACAGTAC. This gives the protein CASSPDWDSYEQY. The entire CDR3 is CASSPDWDSYEQYF.

With respect to this clone: Gene and germline names: mouse. The missing CDR3 end, 1 residue past where the read stops, is filled in from the germline J gene. The chain combines TRBV13-2 with TRBJ1-1; 10 nucleotides agree with TRBD1. Germline V gives CDR1 NNHNN, CDR2 SYGAGS (reference sequence). The length of the CDR3 is 14 residues. J gave up 3 bases and V 5 bases, and 4 bases lay outside the gene matches. Incomplete CDR3 DNA: TGTGCCAGCGGCAGGGGGACAGGGGACACAGAAGTCTTC. This codes for CASGRGTGDTEVF. The complete CDR3 reads CASGRGTGDTEVFF.

Points on this clone: The genes and germline here are from mouse. Incomplete CDR3 DNA: TGTGCCAGCAGTGATGGGGGGGAACAGTAC. Its translation is CASSDGGEQY. The complete CDR3 sequence is CASSDGGEQYF. V usage is TRBV13-1 and J usage is TRBJ2-7; D possibly matches TRBD1 or TRBD2 (5 bases each). With the read ending 1 residue before the CDR3 end, the germline J gene is used to fill in that end. V lost 0 bases and J 7 bases, leaving 5 bases between the germline ends. Germline loops: CDR1 NSHNY, CDR2 SYGAGN. This CDR3 is 11 amino acids long.